The 9 T cell receptor beta chains presented below share a single source sample, sequenced in a study of blood T cell repertoires in COVID-19. Measured with immunoSEQ multiplex PCR; TCRdb has only the in-frame clones, and not every one. The table includes some 320,000 clones, approximately 87% detected once. Material for sequencing was PBMCs or T cells enriched from blood (not recorded which). These receptors originate from a woman in her 30s who had recovered from COVID-19.

V and J are TRBV7-9 and TRBJ1-3; D gene unclear. Trimming took off 5 bases at V and 4 bases at J, with 6 bases between the two ends. Germline CDR1 and CDR2: SEHNR and FQNEAQ (reference sequence). The CDR3 runs 12 residues. The CDR3 region is CASSPGGNTIYF. The CDR3 nucleotides are TGTGCCAGCAGCCCAGGAGGAAACACCATATATTTT.

The CDR3 DNA reads TGTGCCAGCAGTGCCTTAGGGGGCAATCAGCCCCAGCATTTT. It yields the protein CASSALGGNQPQHF. V and J are TRBV27 and TRBJ1-5, with D possibly TRBD1 on 5 matching bases. Deletions cut 5 bases from V and 2 bases from J, with 10 bases between. There are 14 residues in the CDR3. The V gene's germline CDR1 is MNHEY and CDR2 SMNVEV (reference sequence).

The chain uses TRBV9 and TRBJ2-7; 8 nucleotides align to TRBD2. CDR3 length equals 13 residues. V shed 3 bases, J shed 3 bases, and the junction held 2 bases outside the gene matches. Germline loops: CDR1 SGDLS, CDR2 YYNGEE. In nucleotides, the CDR3 is TGTGCCAGCAGCGCGCTAGCGGGCTACGAGCAGTACTTC. Encoded protein: CASSALAGYEQYF. Looking up the rest from reference TRBV9 and TRBJ2-7 gives the full variable domain: DSGVTQTPKHLITATGQRVTLRCSPRSGDLSVYWYQQSLDQGLQFLIQYYNGEERAKGNILERFSAQQFPDLHSELNLSSLELGDSALYFCASSALAGYEQYFGPGTRLTVT.

This clone occurred once. The V gene is TRBV18, the J gene TRBJ1-2; 8 bases map to TRBD1. Looked up from germline, CDR1 is KGHSH and CDR2 is LQKENI. V was pared by 3 bases and J by 6 bases, with 6 bases of the junction left unmatched. The CDR3 runs to 14 residues. The CDR3 DNA reads as TGTGCCAGCTCACCCGACGGGACAGGAAATGGCTACACCTTC. It encodes CASSPDGTGNGYTF.

The rearrangement uses TRBV6-2 or TRBV6-3 and TRBJ1-1; TRBD1 agrees at 7 bases. CDR1 and CDR2 (germline): MNHEY, SVGEGT. The CDR3 spans 13 residues. With V trimmed by 5 bases and J by 8 bases, 8 bases remained unmatched. CDR3 DNA: TGTGCCAGCAGTGCCTTTTGGACAGGAGAAGCTTTCTTT. Translated: CASSAFWTGEAFF.

The chain combines TRBV28 with TRBJ1-6; no definite D call. The ends were cut back, 4 bases at V and 7 bases at J, with 5 bases in the middle. Germline V gives CDR1 MDHEN, CDR2 SYDVKM. This CDR3 region has 12 residues. CDR3: CASSYENSPLHF. CDR3 coding DNA: TGTGCCAGCAGTTACGAGAATTCACCCCTCCACTTT.

CDR3 bases: TGCAGAGTGGGGGACAGGGGCGTTGGAGGCTACACCTTC. It codes for CRVGDRGVGGYTF. This chain uses TRBV29-1 with TRBJ1-2, with 10 bases lining up with TRBD1. Germline V gene lookup returns CDR1 SQVTM and CDR2 ANQGSEA. The CDR3 is 13 amino acids.

This clone came up a few times. V is TRBV18 and J is TRBJ1-6; perhaps TRBD1 as D (5 bases). The CDR3 has 14 residues. Germline CDR1 is KGHSH and CDR2 is LQKENI. Trimming left V 5 bases short and J 9 bases short, with 14 bases between. CDR3 residues: CASSETVPSSPLHF. The CDR3 nucleotides are TGTGCCAGCTCAGAGACAGTCCCTAGTTCACCCCTCCACTTT.

CDR3 residues: CASSQEWEGYTF. CDR3 DNA: TGTGCCAGCAGCCAAGAATGGGAGGGCTACACCTTC. The chain couples TRBV3-1 (or the pseudogene TRBV3-2) to TRBJ1-2; D not certain. There are 12 residues in the CDR3. Trimming pared 0 bases from V and 8 bases from J, leaving 7 bases between. Germline V lookup: CDR1 LGHDT, CDR2 YNNKEL (reference sequence).